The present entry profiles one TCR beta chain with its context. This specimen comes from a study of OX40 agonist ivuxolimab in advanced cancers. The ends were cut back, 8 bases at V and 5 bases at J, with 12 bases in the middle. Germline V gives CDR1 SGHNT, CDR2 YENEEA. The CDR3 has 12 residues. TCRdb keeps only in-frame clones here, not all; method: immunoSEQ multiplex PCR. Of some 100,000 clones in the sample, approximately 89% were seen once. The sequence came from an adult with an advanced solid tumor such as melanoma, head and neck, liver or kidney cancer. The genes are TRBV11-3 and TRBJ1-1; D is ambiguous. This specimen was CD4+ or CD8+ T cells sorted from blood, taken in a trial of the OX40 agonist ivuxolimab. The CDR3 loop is CASGPQETEAFF. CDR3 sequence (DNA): TGTGCCAGCGGCCCGCAGGAGACTGAAGCTTTCTTT.